The 8 T cell receptor beta chains presented below share a single source sample, sequenced in a study of blood T cell repertoires in COVID-19. Only in-frame clones appear in the TCRdb table, and some are missing; sequencing was by immunoSEQ multiplex PCR. The top ten hold about 6.4% of the sample, which has under 70,000 clones, around 89% seen once. Material: peripheral blood. The receptors were gathered from a woman in her 70s with acute or convalescent COVID-19.

J is TRBJ1-1 and V is TRBV5-1, with 7 bases identical to TRBD1. The germline V gene encodes CDR1 SGHRS and CDR2 YFSETQ. CDR3 size: 15 residues. V lost 2 bases to trimming and J lost 6 bases; unmatched junction nucleotides: 10. CDR3 coding DNA: TGCGCCAGCAGCTTCCTCCTTGGACAGGAAGCTGAAGCTTTCTTT. Its translation: CASSFLLGQEAEAFF.

The rearrangement uses TRBV29-1 and TRBJ2-2; maybe TRBD2 (6 bases). Germline CDR1 reads SQVTM; CDR2 reads ANQGSEA. The CDR3 loop spans 17 amino acids. V lost 0 bases and J 1 base, leaving 15 bases between the germline ends. The CDR3 sequence: CSVEDEDGGVNTGELFF. CDR3 bases: TGCAGCGTTGAAGATGAAGATGGAGGGGTGAACACCGGGGAGCTGTTTTTT.

This chain connects TRBV29-1 to TRBJ1-1; 8 nucleotides match TRBD1. This CDR3 has 13 residues. V dropped 7 bases and J dropped 4; count of bases not matched to a gene: 8. Germline V gives CDR1 SQVTM, CDR2 ANQGSEA. CDR3 region: CSGGQVLSTEAFF. In DNA, the CDR3 is TGCAGCGGGGGACAGGTCCTGAGCACTGAAGCTTTCTTT.

This chain joins TRBV6-6 and TRBJ2-7; 10 bases agree with TRBD1. The CDR3 sequence is 16 residues long. Germline V lookup: CDR1 MNHNY, CDR2 SVGAGI (reference sequence). V lost 8 bases and J lost 3; bases outside the gene matches: 13. The CDR3 nucleotides read TGTGCCAGCCAAGGTCGGGGGACAGGGGATTTCTACGAGCAGTACTTC. This gives the protein CASQGRGTGDFYEQYF.

The rearrangement uses TRBV30 and TRBJ1-5; 7 bases line up with TRBD1. CDR1 and CDR2 (germline): GTSNPN, SVGIG (reference sequence). Trimming cost V 2 bases and J 4 bases; bases outside gene matches: 8. The CDR3 length is 15 residues. CDR3 sequence reads: CAWSPGTEGNQPQHF. The CDR3 nucleotides are TGTGCCTGGAGTCCTGGGACAGAGGGTAATCAGCCCCAGCATTTT. The variable domain in full, completed from reference TRBV30 and TRBJ1-5, reads SQTIHQWPATLVQPVGSPLSLECTVEGTSNPNLYWYRQAAGRGLQLLFYSVGIGQISSEVPQNLSASRPQDRQFILSSKKLLLSDSGFYLCAWSPGTEGNQPQHFGDGTRLSIL.

This clone was counted a single time. The genes are TRBV5-4 and TRBJ2-2; TRBD1 matches 7 bases. With 0 bases clipped from V and 1 base from J, the junction kept 0 bases outside the gene matches. Germline CDR1 reads SGHNT; CDR2 reads YYREEE (reference sequence). This CDR3 is 15 amino acids long. The CDR3 is CASSLGQGNTGELFF. The CDR3 DNA follows: TGTGCCAGCAGCTTGGGACAGGGGAACACCGGGGAGCTGTTTTTT. The entire variable domain, with the rest obtained from reference TRBV5-4 and TRBJ2-2, is as follows: ETGVTQSPTHLIKTRGQQVTLRCSSQSGHNTVSWYQQALGQGPQFIFQYYREEENGRGNFPPRFSGLQFPNYSSELNVNALELDDSALYLCASSLGQGNTGELFFGEGSRLTVL.

The chain combines TRBV5-1 with TRBJ2-1; TRBD1 agrees at 9 bases. This CDR3 region has 18 residues. The V gene end was trimmed by 2 bases and the J gene end by 4 bases; junction bases not matched to a gene: 13. Germline V lookup: CDR1 SGHRS, CDR2 YFSETQ. The CDR3 reads CASSFTDSGTGTYNEQFF. CDR3 sequence (DNA): TGCGCCAGCAGCTTTACCGATTCCGGGACAGGGACTTACAATGAGCAGTTCTTC.

The rearrangement uses TRBV3-1 (or the pseudogene TRBV3-2) and TRBJ1-6; D not resolved. The CDR3 runs to 13 residues. The germline CDR1 and CDR2 sequences are LGHDT and YNNKEL (reference sequence). V was shortened by 4 bases and J by 7 bases, with 8 bases between the two germline ends. CDR3 in DNA: TGTGCCAGCAGCCCCAACTCGAATTCACCCCTCCACTTT. It translates to CASSPNSNSPLHF.